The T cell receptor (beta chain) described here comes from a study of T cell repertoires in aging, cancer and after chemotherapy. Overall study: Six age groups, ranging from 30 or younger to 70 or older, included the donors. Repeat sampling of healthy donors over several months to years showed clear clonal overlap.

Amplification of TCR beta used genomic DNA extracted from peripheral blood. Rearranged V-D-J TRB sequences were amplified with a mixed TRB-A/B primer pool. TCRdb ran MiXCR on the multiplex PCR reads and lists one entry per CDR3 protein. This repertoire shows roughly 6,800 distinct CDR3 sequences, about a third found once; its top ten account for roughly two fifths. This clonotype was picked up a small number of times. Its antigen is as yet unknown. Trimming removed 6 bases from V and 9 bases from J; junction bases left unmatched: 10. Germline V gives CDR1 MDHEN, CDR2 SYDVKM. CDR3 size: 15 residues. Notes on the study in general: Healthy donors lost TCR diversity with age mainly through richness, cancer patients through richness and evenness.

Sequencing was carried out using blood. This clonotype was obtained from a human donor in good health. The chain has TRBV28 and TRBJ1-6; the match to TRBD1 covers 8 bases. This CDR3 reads CASRDLQGDVSPLHF. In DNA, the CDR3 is TGTGCCAGCAGGGACTTACAGGGGGATGTTTCACCCCTCCACTTT. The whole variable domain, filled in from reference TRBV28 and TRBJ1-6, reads DVKVTQSSRYLVKRTGEKVFLECVQDMDHENMFWYRQDPGLGLRLIYFSYDVKMKEKGDIPEGYSVSREKKERFSLILESASTNQTSMYLCASRDLQGDVSPLHFGNGTRLTVT.